The 19 T cell receptor beta chains below come from one sample, sequenced in a study of radiotherapy plus CTLA-4 blockade in lung cancer (dated 2018 in TCRdb). The library was obtained by the immunoSEQ multiplex PCR assay. TCRdb stores this immuneACCESS table with in-frame sequences only. Part of the clones is absent; in the studies checked, under half of the shortfall reflects unresolved V genes, and no reason is known for the rest. The sample table contains approximately 14,000 clones; only one count was recorded for 72% of them. 46% of the sample rests with the top ten. The material was peripheral blood, obtained from a patient treated with radiotherapy plus ipilimumab. These receptors were obtained from a human donor with non-small cell lung cancer whose response to radiotherapy plus ipilimumab could not be evaluated.

This clone appeared a few times. This rearrangement joins TRBV18 to TRBJ1-1; 9 bases agree with TRBD1. Germline V gene data show CDR1 as KGHSH and CDR2 as LQKENI. This CDR3 region has 14 residues. Unmatched junction bases numbered 2, after V lost 2 bases and J lost 4 bases. CDR3 nucleotides: TGTGCCAGCTCACCATCGGGACAGGGCACTGAAGCTTTCTTT. Its protein is CASSPSGQGTEAFF.

The V gene is TRBV6-1, the J gene TRBJ2-2; 8 bases are shared with TRBD2. The length of the CDR3 is 15 residues. Germline CDR1 is MNHNS and CDR2 is SASEGT. Trimming removed 6 bases from V and 2 bases from J; junction bases left unmatched: 5. The CDR3 region is CASSVSGTNTGELFF. The CDR3 bases are TGTGCCAGCAGCGTTAGCGGGACCAACACCGGGGAGCTGTTTTTT.

This chain's CDR3 is CSVEDGLDYEQYF. The CDR3 DNA is TGCAGCGTTGAAGATGGACTAGACTACGAGCAGTACTTC. V usage is TRBV29-1 and J usage is TRBJ2-7; 7 nucleotides line up with TRBD2. Germline-derived CDR1 and CDR2 are SQVTM and ANQGSEA. There are 13 residues in the CDR3. Losses at the gene ends were 0 bases for V and 3 bases for J; bases not matched to a gene: 2.

The table lists this clone with a few counts. V gene TRBV10-3 combines with J gene TRBJ1-2, with 7 bases identical to TRBD1. Germline V CDR1 and CDR2: ENHRY, SYGVKD. V shed 3 bases and J 10 bases; nucleotides not matched to a gene: 11. The CDR3 contains 14 residues. The CDR3 loop reads CAISDSGTALSYTF. CDR3 nucleotides: TGTGCCATCAGTGACTCCGGGACAGCTCTTTCCTACACCTTC.

J is TRBJ2-7 and V is TRBV5-6; a weak D match, TRBD1 (5 bases). Germline loops: CDR1 SGHDT, CDR2 YYEEEE. Between the trimmed V and J ends, which lost 4 bases and 0 bases, there was a span of 11 bases. This CDR3 spans 14 amino acids. The CDR3, as DNA: TGTGCCAGCAGCAAAAGGGGCAACTCCTACGAGCAGTACTTC. Amino acids: CASSKRGNSYEQYF.

The chain uses TRBV5-5 and TRBJ1-2; a possible D gene is TRBD1 (5 bases). Deletions cut 0 bases from V and 4 bases from J, with 16 bases between. This CDR3 is 16 amino acids long. Germline-derived CDR1 and CDR2 are SGHKS and YYEKEE (reference sequence). This CDR3 reads CASSLEQGGLIYGYTF. CDR3 DNA: TGTGCCAGCAGCTTGGAGCAGGGCGGCCTAATCTATGGCTACACCTTC.

This clone was seen just once. In nucleotides, the CDR3 is TGTGCCAGCAGTGACTCGACACAGGGGAGCGCCTACGAGCAGTACGTC. This sequence encodes CASSDSTQGSAYEQYV. The chain is built from TRBV6-4 and TRBJ2-7, with 7 positions matching TRBD1. The CDR3 runs 16 residues. Germline-derived CDR1 and CDR2 are MRHNA and SNTAGT. Trimming took 0 bases from V and 2 from J; bases not matched to a gene: 7.

The rearrangement joins TRBV5-6 to TRBJ1-5; 9 nucleotides align to TRBD1. The trim removed 4 bases at V and 7 bases at J, leaving 6 bases unmatched. The CDR3 spans 14 residues. The germline gives CDR1 SGHDT, CDR2 YYEEEE. In DNA form, the CDR3 reads TGTGCCAGCAGCACTATGGGACAGGGACAGCCCCAGCATTTT. Amino acids: CASSTMGQGQPQHF.

The chain joins TRBV7-2 to TRBJ1-2; no reliable D call. The CDR3 runs to 10 residues. V was clipped by 5 bases and J by 10 bases, with 8 bases between them. The V gene's germline CDR1 is SGHTA and CDR2 FQGNSA. The CDR3 reads CASSPRSYTF. The CDR3 coding sequence is TGTGCCAGCAGCCCCAGGTCCTACACCTTC.

The table lists this clone with a count of one. This sequence joins TRBV10-3 and TRBJ2-7, with D perhaps matching TRBD2 (5 bases). Germline V gives CDR1 ENHRY, CDR2 SYGVKD. Trimming removed 10 bases at V and 1 base at J, with 17 bases between. The CDR3 contains 14 residues. CDR3 amino acids: CATEPGGESYEQYF. The CDR3 DNA sequence: TGTGCCACCGAACCCGGTGGGGAGTCCTACGAGCAGTACTTC.

This clone was detected a few times. The chain uses TRBV30 and TRBJ1-5, with TRBD1 as a possible D gene (6 bases). Trimming shortened V by 0 bases and J by 5 bases, and 11 bases separated the two germline ends. The length of the CDR3 is 14 residues. Looked up from germline, CDR1 is GTSNPN and CDR2 is SVGIG (reference sequence). Here the CDR3 reads CAWSVPQGDQPQHF. In DNA form, the CDR3 reads TGTGCCTGGAGTGTCCCACAGGGCGATCAGCCCCAGCATTTT.

This clone was observed a few times. The DNA for the CDR3 is TGTGCCAGCACTTATGCGTCGCAGGTATTAGGTGAAGCTTTCTTT. This codes for CASTYASQVLGEAFF. The genes are TRBV6-1 and TRBJ1-1; the D is unclear. Germline loops: CDR1 MNHNS, CDR2 SASEGT. The CDR3 totals 15 residues. Trimming left V 7 bases short and J 7 bases short, with 22 bases between.

This clone came up many times. The rearrangement uses TRBV21-1 and TRBJ1-4; the table's D call TRBD1 went unverified against the DNA. TRBV21-1 is deemed a pseudogene. The CDR3 is 14 amino acids. The CDR3 sequence is CASSKAGVGEKLFF. As DNA, the CDR3 is TGTGCCAGCAGCAAAGCAGGGGTGGGTGAAAAACTGTTTTTT.

V usage is TRBV27 and J usage is TRBJ2-2; D is perhaps TRBD1 (5 bases). The V end lost 5 bases, the J end lost 0 bases, and 13 bases lay between the germline ends. This CDR3 has 16 residues. CDR1 and CDR2 (germline): MNHEY, SMNVEV (reference sequence). The CDR3 reads CASSPYDRTNTGELFF. The DNA of the CDR3 is TGTGCCAGCAGTCCCTACGACAGAACGAACACCGGGGAGCTGTTTTTT.

In DNA form, the CDR3 reads TGTGCCAGCAGCCGGGCGACAGCGGCAGGGGGCCTGAGTGAAGCTTTCTTT. Amino acids: CASSRATAAGGLSEAFF. This rearrangement joins TRBV27 to TRBJ1-1; 8 nucleotides line up with TRBD1. The V segment lost 6 bases and the J segment 7 bases; nucleotides outside the gene matches: 19. Germline assignment: CDR1 MNHEY and CDR2 SMNVEV (reference sequence). CDR3 length equals 17 residues.

The chain uses TRBV7-9 and TRBJ1-4; D unclear. Trimming pared 5 bases from V and 4 bases from J, leaving 14 bases between. This CDR3 has 15 amino acids. From germline, CDR1 is SEHNR and CDR2 FQNEAQ (reference sequence). The DNA for the CDR3 is TGTGCCAGCAGCGGTGGCGGTGGCCTTAATGAAAAACTGTTTTTT. Translated: CASSGGGGLNEKLFF.

J is TRBJ2-1 and V is TRBV2, with 10 bases fitting TRBD2. Per germline, CDR1 SNHLY and CDR2 FYNNEI. Losses at the gene ends were 3 bases for V and 10 bases for J; bases not matched to a gene: 9. The CDR3 runs 15 residues. CDR3 DNA sequence: TGTGCCAGCAGTGATAGCGGGGGGCCGGTGGGGGAGCAGTTCTTC. Protein product: CASSDSGGPVGEQFF. Full variable domain (remainder filled in from reference TRBV2 and TRBJ2-1): EPEVTQTPSHQVTQMGQEVILRCVPISNHLYFYWYRQILGQKVEFLVSFYNNEISEKSEIFDDQFSVERPDGSNFTLKIRSTKLEDSAMYFCASSDSGGPVGEQFFGPGTRLTVL.

The chain uses TRBV7-3 and TRBJ1-2; D is unclear. Germline lookup yields CDR1 SGHTA and CDR2 FQGTGA. Trimming shortened V by 2 bases and J by 4 bases, and 5 bases separated the two germline ends. The CDR3 runs to 12 residues. This chain's CDR3 is CASSLRGYGYTF. The CDR3, as DNA: TGTGCCAGCAGCTTACGGGGCTATGGCTACACCTTC.

The chain has TRBV29-1 and TRBJ2-7; TRBD2 is a possible D gene (7 bases). CDR1 SQVTM and CDR2 ANQGSEA come from the germline V gene. Trimming removed 6 bases from V and 4 bases from J, with 25 bases in between. The CDR3 length is 16 residues. The CDR3 region has the DNA TGCAGCGTCGTCCTCGGGGCGGGGGCCATCTTTTACGAGCAGTACGTC. This encodes CSVVLGAGAIFYEQYV.